This paragraph reports one T cell receptor (beta chain). TCRdb keeps only in-frame clones here, not all; method: immunoSEQ multiplex PCR. The table has some 390,000 clones, around 91% seen once. The source of the sample is a study of blood T cell repertoires in COVID-19. V was pared by 6 bases and J by 9 bases, with 24 bases between. This CDR3 comprises 17 residues. Per the germline V gene, CDR1 is MDHEN and CDR2 is SYDVKM. The chain has TRBV28 and TRBJ1-6, with a tentative D call TRBD1 (5 bases). The sequence was collected from a woman in her thirties or forties with COVID-19, enrolled during active disease. The sequenced material came from peripheral blood. CDR3 protein: CASSEPSGLLMSSPLHF. In DNA, the CDR3 is TGTGCCAGCAGCGAACCTTCGGGACTCCTAATGAGTTCACCCCTCCACTTT. Combining the CDR3 with reference TRBV28 and TRBJ1-6 gives the whole variable domain DVKVTQSSRYLVKRTGEKVFLECVQDMDHENMFWYRQDPGLGLRLIYFSYDVKMKEKGDIPEGYSVSREKKERFSLILESASTNQTSMYLCASSEPSGLLMSSPLHFGNGTRLTVT.